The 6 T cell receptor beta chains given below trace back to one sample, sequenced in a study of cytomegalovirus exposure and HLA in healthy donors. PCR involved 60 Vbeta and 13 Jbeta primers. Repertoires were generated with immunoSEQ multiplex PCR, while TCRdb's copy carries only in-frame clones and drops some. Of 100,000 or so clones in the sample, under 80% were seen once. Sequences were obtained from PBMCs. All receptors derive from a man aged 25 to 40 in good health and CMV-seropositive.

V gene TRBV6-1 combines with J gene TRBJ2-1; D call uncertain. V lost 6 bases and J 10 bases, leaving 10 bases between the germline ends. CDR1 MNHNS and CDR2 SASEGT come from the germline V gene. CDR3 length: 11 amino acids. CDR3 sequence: CASREPVEQFF. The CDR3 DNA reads TGTGCCAGCAGAGAGCCCGTAGAGCAGTTCTTC.

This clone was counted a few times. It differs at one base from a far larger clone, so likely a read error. CDR3: CASSNADRYNSPLHF. The CDR3 DNA reads TGCGCCAGCAGCAACGCCGACAGATATAATTCACCCCTCCACTTT. J is TRBJ1-6 and V is TRBV5-1; possibly TRBD1 for D (5 bases). The CDR3 is 15 amino acids. Germline lookup yields CDR1 SGHRS and CDR2 YFSETQ. The V gene lost 4 bases and the J gene lost 4 bases, with 12 bases spanning the gap.

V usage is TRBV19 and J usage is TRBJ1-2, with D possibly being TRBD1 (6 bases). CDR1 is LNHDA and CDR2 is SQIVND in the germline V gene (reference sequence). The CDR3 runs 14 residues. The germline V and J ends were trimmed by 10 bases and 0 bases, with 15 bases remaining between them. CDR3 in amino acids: CAISDSAANYGYTF. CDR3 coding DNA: TGTGCCATTTCGGACAGCGCAGCTAACTATGGCTACACCTTC.

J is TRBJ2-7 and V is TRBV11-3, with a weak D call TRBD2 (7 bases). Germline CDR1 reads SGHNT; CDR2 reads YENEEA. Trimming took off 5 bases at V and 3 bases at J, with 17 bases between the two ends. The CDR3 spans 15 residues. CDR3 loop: CASSPEGGGLYEQYF. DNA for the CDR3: TGTGCCAGCAGCCCAGAGGGGGGGGGCCTCTACGAGCAGTACTTC. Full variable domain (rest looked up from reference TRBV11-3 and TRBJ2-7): EAGVVQSPRYKIIEKKQPVAFWCNPISGHNTLYWYLQNLGQGPELLIRYENEEAVDDSQLPKDRFSAERLKGVDSTLKIQPAELGDSAVYLCASSPEGGGLYEQYFGPGTRLTVT.

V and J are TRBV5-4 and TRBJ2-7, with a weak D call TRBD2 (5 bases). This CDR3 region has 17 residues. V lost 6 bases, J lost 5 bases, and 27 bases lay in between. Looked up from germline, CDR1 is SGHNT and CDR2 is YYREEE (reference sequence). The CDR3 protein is CASIQTIQIPVGDEQYF. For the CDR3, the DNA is TGTGCCAGCATCCAAACTATACAGATCCCGGTGGGAGACGAGCAGTACTTC.

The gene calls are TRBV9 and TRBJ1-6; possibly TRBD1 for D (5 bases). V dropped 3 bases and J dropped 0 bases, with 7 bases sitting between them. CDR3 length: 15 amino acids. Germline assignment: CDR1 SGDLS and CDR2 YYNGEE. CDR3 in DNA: TGTGCCAGCAGCGCCACAGGCTCCTATAATTCACCCCTCCACTTT. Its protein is CASSATGSYNSPLHF.